This T cell receptor beta chain was found in a study of Ad26.COV2.S vaccination and SARS-CoV-2 variants. Study-level points and caveats: Recipients of either vaccine or placebo displayed similar breadth of non-spike TCRs.

A word on this clone: Its matching antigen is unknown.

Assay used: immunoSEQ multiplex PCR; TCRdb lists only in-frame clones, some missing. The sample yields about 140,000 clones, about nine tenths seen once. The CDR3 is 15 amino acids. Germline lookup yields CDR1 MNHEY and CDR2 SMNVEV (reference sequence). V was shortened by 0 bases and J by 1 base, with 10 bases between the two germline ends. The chain uses TRBV27 and TRBJ2-7; TRBD2 might be the D (5 bases). The clonotype originates from a human donor who had recovered from COVID-19. The sample in question was peripheral blood, obtained after recovery from COVID-19. The CDR3 loop reads CASSLSGKESYEQYF. In DNA form, the CDR3 reads TGTGCCAGCAGTTTATCCGGGAAGGAGTCCTACGAGCAGTACTTC.